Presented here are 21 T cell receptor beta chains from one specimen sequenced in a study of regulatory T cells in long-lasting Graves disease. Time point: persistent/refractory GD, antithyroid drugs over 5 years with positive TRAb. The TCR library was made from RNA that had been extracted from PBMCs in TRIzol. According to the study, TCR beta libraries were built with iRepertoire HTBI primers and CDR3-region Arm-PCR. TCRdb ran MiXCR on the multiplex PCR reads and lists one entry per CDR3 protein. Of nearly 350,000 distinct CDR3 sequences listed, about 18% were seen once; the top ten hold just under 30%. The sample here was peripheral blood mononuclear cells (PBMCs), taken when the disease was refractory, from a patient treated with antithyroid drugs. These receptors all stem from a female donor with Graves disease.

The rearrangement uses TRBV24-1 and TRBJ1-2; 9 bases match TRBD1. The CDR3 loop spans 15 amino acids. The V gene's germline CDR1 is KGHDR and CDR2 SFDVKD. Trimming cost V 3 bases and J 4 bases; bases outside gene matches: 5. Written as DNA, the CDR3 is TGTGCCACCAGTGATAGGACAGGGGAGCTCTATGGCTACACCTTC. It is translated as CATSDRTGELYGYTF.

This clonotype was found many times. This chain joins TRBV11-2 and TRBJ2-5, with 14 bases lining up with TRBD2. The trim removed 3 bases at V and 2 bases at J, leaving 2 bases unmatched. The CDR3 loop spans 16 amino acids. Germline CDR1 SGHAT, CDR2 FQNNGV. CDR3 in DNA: TGTGCCAGCAGCTTGGGACTAGCGGGGGCACAAGAGACCCAGTACTTC. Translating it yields CASSLGLAGAQETQYF. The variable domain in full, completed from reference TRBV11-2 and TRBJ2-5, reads EAGVAQSPRYKIIEKRQSVAFWCNPISGHATLYWYQQILGQGPKLLIQFQNNGVVDDSQLPKDRFSAERLKGVDSTLKIQPAKLEDSAVYLCASSLGLAGAQETQYFGPGTRLLVL.

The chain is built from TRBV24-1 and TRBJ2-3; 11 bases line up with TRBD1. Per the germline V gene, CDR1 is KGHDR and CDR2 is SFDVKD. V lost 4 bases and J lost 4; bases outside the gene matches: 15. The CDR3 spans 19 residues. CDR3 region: CATSDPSHAGTGGADTQYF. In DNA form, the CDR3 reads TGTGCCACCAGTGACCCGAGCCACGCCGGGACAGGGGGTGCAGATACGCAGTATTTT.

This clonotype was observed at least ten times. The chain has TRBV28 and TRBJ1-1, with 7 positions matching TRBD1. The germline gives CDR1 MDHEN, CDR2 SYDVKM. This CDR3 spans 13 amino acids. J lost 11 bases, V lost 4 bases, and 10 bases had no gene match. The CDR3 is CASSSPTGQLAFF. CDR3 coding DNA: TGTGCCAGCAGTTCGCCGACGGGACAGTTGGCTTTCTTT.

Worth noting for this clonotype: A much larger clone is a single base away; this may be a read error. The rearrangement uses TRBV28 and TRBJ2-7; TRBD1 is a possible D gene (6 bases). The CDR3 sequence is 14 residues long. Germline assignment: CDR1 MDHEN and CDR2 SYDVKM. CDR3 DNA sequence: TGTGCCAGCAGCCGCACAGGGATTCCCTACAAGCAGTACTTC. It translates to CASSRTGIPYKQYF.

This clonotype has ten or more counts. The CDR3: CASSLISGDPYEQYF. The DNA for the CDR3 is TGTGCCAGCAGCTTAATTTCAGGGGACCCCTACGAGCAGTACTTC. This chain uses TRBV11-3 with TRBJ2-7, with a weak D call TRBD1 (6 bases). The CDR3 extends over 15 amino acids. Trimming removed 2 bases at V and 2 bases at J, with 13 bases between. CDR1 SGHNT and CDR2 YENEEA come from the germline V gene.

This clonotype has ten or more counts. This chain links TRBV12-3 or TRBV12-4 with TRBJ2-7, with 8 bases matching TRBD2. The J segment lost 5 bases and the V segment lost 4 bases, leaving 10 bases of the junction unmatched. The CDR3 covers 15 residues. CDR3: CASSSVTGGPNEQYF. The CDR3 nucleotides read TGTGCCAGCAGTTCCGTGACGGGAGGGCCTAACGAGCAGTACTTC.

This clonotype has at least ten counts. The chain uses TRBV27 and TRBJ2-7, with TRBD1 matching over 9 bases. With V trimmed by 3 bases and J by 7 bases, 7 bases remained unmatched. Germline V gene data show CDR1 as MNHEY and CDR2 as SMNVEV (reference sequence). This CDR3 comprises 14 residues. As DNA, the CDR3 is TGTGCCAGCAGTTTTATCAGTGGGACAGGGGAGCAGTACTTC. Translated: CASSFISGTGEQYF.

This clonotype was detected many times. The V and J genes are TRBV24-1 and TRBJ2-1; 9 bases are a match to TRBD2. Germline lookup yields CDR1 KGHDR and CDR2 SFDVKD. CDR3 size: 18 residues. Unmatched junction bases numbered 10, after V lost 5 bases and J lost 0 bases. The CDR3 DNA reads TGTGCCACCAGTGGGGGAGGAGCGGGAGGCCTCTCCTACAATGAGCAGTTCTTC. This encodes CATSGGGAGGLSYNEQFF.

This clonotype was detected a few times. The CDR3 bases are TGTGCCAGCAGTTTATGGGGACTAGCGGGGGACACAGATACGCAGTATTTT. This sequence encodes CASSLWGLAGDTDTQYF. The chain is built from TRBV12-3 or TRBV12-4 and TRBJ2-3; 14 nucleotides align to TRBD2. V was pared by 2 bases and J by 2 bases, with 3 bases of the junction left unmatched. This CDR3 has 17 residues.

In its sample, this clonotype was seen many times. The CDR3 is CASSLSPLSNQPQHF. The CDR3 DNA follows: TGTGCCAGCAGTTTGTCCCCGCTTAGCAATCAGCCCCAGCATTTT. The gene calls are TRBV27 and TRBJ1-5, with D uncertain. Germline V gene lookup returns CDR1 MNHEY and CDR2 SMNVEV (reference sequence). CDR3 size: 15 residues. V was pared by 3 bases and J by 0 bases, with 9 bases between.

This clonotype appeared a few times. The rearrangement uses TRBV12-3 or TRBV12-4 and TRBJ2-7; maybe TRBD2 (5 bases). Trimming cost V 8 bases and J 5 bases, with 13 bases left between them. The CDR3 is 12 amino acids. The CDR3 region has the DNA TGTGCCAGCTCAGCGGCCGGGCACGAGCAGTACTTC. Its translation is CASSAAGHEQYF.

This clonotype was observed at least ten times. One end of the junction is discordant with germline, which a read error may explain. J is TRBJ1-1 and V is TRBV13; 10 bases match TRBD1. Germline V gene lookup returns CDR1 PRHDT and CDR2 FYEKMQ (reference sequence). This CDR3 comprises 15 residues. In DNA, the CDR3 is TGCGCCAGCAGCTTGGGACAGGGGTTGAACACTGAAGCTTTCTTT. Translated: CASSLGQGLNTEAFF. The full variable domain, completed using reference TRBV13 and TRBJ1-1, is AAGVIQSPRHLIKEKRETATLKCYPIPRHDTVYWYQQGPGQDPQFLISFYEKMQSDKGSIPDRFSAQQFSDYHSELNMSSLELGDSALYFCASSLGQGLNTEAFFGQGTRLTVV.

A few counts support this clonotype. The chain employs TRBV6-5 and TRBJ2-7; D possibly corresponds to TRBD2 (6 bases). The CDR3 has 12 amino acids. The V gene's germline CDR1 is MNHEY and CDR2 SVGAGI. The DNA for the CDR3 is TGTGCCAGCAGTTACTCGGGGGAGGACCCCCACGTC. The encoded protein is CASSYSGEDPHV.

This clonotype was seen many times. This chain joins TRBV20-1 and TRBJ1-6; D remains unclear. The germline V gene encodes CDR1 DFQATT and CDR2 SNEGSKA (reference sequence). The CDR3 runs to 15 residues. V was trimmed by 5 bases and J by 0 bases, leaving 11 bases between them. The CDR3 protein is CSAPDGSSYNSPLHF. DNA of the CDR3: TGCAGTGCTCCGGACGGGAGCTCCTATAATTCACCCCTCCACTTT.

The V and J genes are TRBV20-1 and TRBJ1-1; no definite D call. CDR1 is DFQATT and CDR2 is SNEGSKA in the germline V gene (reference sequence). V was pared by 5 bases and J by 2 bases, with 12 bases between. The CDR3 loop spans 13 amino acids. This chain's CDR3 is CSALIPFNTEAFF. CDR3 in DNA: TGCAGTGCTCTGATCCCGTTTAACACTGAAGCTTTCTTT.

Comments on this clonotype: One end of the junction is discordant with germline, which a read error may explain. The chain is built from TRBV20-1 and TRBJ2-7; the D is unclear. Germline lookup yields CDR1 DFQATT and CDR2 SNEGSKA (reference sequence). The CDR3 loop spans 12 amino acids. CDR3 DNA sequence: TGCAGTGCTGGAGAAAGCCAGCACGAGCAGTACTTC. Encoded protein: CSAGESQHEQYF.

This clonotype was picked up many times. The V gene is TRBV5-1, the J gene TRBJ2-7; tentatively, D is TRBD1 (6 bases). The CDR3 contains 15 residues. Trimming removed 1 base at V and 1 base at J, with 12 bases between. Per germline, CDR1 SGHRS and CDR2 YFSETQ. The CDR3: CASSLRPGASYEQYF. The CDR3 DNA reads TGCGCCAGCAGCTTGAGGCCAGGGGCTTCCTACGAGCAGTACTTC.

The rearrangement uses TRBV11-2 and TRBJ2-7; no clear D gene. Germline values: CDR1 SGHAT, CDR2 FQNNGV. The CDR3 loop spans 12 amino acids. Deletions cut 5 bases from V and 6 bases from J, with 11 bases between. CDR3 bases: TGTGCCAGCAGCGTTCGTGCGTTCGAGCAGTACTTC. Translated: CASSVRAFEQYF.

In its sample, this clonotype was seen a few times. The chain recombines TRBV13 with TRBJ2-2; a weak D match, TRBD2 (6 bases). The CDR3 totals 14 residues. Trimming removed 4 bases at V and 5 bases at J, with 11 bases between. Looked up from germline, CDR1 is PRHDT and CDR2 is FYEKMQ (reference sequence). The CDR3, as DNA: TGTGCCAGCAGCTCCGACAGCGGGACCGGGGAGCTGTTTTTT. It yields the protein CASSSDSGTGELFF.

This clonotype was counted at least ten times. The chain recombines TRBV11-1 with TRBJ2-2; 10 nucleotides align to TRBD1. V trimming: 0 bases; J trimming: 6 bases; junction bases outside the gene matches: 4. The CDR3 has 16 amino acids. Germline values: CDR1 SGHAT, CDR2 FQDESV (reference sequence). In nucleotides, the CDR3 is TGTGCCAGCAGCTTAGCCGGGACAGGGGTTGCCGGGGAGCTGTTTTTT. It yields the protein CASSLAGTGVAGELFF.